The next 30 T cell receptor beta chains were all read from a single sample in a study of CD8 T cells in ankylosing spondylitis. No antigen is known for these receptors. TCRdb reprocessed the 5' RACE reads via MiXCR and lists one record per CDR3 protein. The sample records some 840,000 distinct CDR3 sequences, 10% to 15% being singletons. Findings of the study overall: Ankylosing spondylitis blood appeared to carry a characteristic TCR beta motif of roughly eight highly homologous variants.

The sample comprised blood, either unsorted or a sorted T cell fraction (not recorded which). The receptors stem from a male donor with ankylosing spondylitis.

This rearrangement joins TRBV28 to TRBJ2-5; TRBD2 might be the D (7 bases). The CDR3 is 15 amino acids. Germline CDR1 reads MDHEN; CDR2 reads SYDVKM. V was cut by 1 base and J by 7 bases, with 16 bases left in between. Here the CDR3 reads CASSLLRLGGGTQYF. CDR3 nucleotide sequence: TGTGCCAGCAGTTTATTGCGGCTAGGGGGGGGGACCCAGTACTTC.

V gene TRBV18 combines with J gene TRBJ2-2, with TRBD1 as a possible D gene (5 bases). Germline V gene data show CDR1 as KGHSH and CDR2 as LQKENI. V was trimmed by 3 bases and J by 0 bases, leaving 11 bases between them. The CDR3 runs to 16 residues. CDR3 DNA sequence: TGTGCCAGCTCACCTGGTGGACACGCGAACACCGGGGAGCTGTTTTTT. It encodes CASSPGGHANTGELFF.

This clonotype has only one observation. A much bigger clone sits one base away, suggesting this may be a read error. The chain has TRBV29-1 and TRBJ2-3; D is uncertain. CDR3 length: 14 residues. Germline V CDR1 and CDR2: SQVTM, ANQGSEA. The V and J ends lost 3 bases and 0 bases respectively, with 10 bases between them. DNA of the CDR3: TGCAGCGTTGATTTACGGCTTAGCACAGATACGCAGTATTTT. Protein product: CSVDLRLSTDTQYF.

This chain connects TRBV28 to TRBJ1-1; 8 bases are a match to TRBD1. The CDR3 extends over 15 amino acids. Trimming removed 5 bases from V and 4 bases from J; junction bases left unmatched: 9. CDR1 is MDHEN and CDR2 is SYDVKM in the germline V gene. The CDR3 protein is CASSLHRTGSTEAFF. CDR3 sequence (DNA): TGTGCCAGCAGTCTACACAGGACAGGGAGCACTGAAGCTTTCTTT.

This clonotype was detected many times. CDR3 in amino acids: CASSQIENRGTSSSYEQYF. The CDR3 DNA reads as TGTGCCAGCAGCCAAATTGAAAATCGAGGGACATCTAGCTCCTACGAGCAGTACTTC. The chain recombines TRBV4-2 with TRBJ2-7; weak D call: TRBD1 (6 bases). This CDR3 comprises 19 residues. Germline loops: CDR1 LGHNA, CDR2 YNFKEQ. The V and J ends lost 2 bases and 0 bases respectively, with 23 bases between them.

The chain recombines TRBV6-1 with TRBJ1-2; no clear D. V lost 6 bases to trimming and J lost 4 bases, with 15 bases between them. The CDR3 consists of 14 residues. The germline gives CDR1 MNHNS, CDR2 SASEGT. This CDR3 reads CASRREGITYGYTF. The DNA for the CDR3 is TGTGCCAGCAGACGGGAGGGTATAACCTATGGCTACACCTTC.

This clonotype was detected only a few times. V and J are TRBV6-1 and TRBJ2-5; D not resolved. The ends were cut back, 6 bases at V and 1 base at J, with 9 bases in the middle. Germline V gene lookup returns CDR1 MNHNS and CDR2 SASEGT. The CDR3 runs to 13 residues. CDR3 region: CASRRGGQETQYF. CDR3 nucleotides: TGTGCCAGCAGGAGAGGCGGCCAAGAGACCCAGTACTTC.

V is TRBV20-1 and J is TRBJ2-3, with no clear D. The germline V gene has CDR1 DFQATT and CDR2 SNEGSKA (reference sequence). Trimming shortened V by 0 bases and J by 5 bases, and 15 bases separated the two germline ends. This CDR3 is built from 15 residues. The CDR3 reads CSARDLDLSQDTQYF. CDR3 coding DNA: TGCAGTGCTAGAGATCTGGACCTCTCACAAGATACGCAGTATTTT.

This clonotype was picked up a small number of times. The gene calls are TRBV10-3 and TRBJ1-2; TRBD1 matches 9 bases. Germline-derived CDR1 and CDR2 are ENHRY and SYGVKD. V trimming: 0 bases; J trimming: 8 bases; junction bases outside the gene matches: 7. The CDR3 runs 15 residues. CDR3 bases: TGTGCCATCAGTGAGTCCCCCGCGACAGGGGGAGGCTACACCTTC. Translated, it gives CAISESPATGGGYTF.

The V call is TRBV20-1, the J call TRBJ2-3; 7 bases are shared with TRBD1. CDR3 length equals 16 residues. Germline V gene data show CDR1 as DFQATT and CDR2 as SNEGSKA (reference sequence). J was trimmed by 2 bases and V by 5 bases; bases with no gene match: 13. CDR3 in DNA: TGCAGTGCTCTTCGGCGATGGGACAGCGACACAGATACGCAGTATTTT. Protein sequence: CSALRRWDSDTDTQYF.

In this sample, this clonotype turned up a few times. The J gene is TRBJ2-7, the V gene TRBV20-1, with TRBD2 matching over 14 bases. J gave up 2 bases and V 3 bases, and 6 bases lay outside the gene matches. CDR3 length: 16 amino acids. Germline lookup yields CDR1 DFQATT and CDR2 SNEGSKA (reference sequence). The CDR3 sequence is CSASGLAGGSPYEQYF. Written as DNA, the CDR3 is TGCAGTGCTAGCGGACTAGCGGGAGGCAGTCCCTACGAGCAGTACTTC.

This clonotype was observed a handful of times. This chain links TRBV2 with TRBJ2-7; no reliable D call. Trimming removed 1 base at V and 2 bases at J, with 9 bases between. The CDR3 contains 14 residues. Germline CDR1 is SNHLY and CDR2 is FYNNEI. For the CDR3, the DNA is TGTGCCAGCAGTGAAGGCAGGACGGCCTACGAGCAGTACTTC. This gives the protein CASSEGRTAYEQYF.

This clonotype showed up many times. The genes are TRBV20-1 and TRBJ2-3; tentatively, D is TRBD2 (6 bases). This CDR3 region has 15 residues. Trimming pared 0 bases from V and 4 bases from J, leaving 14 bases between. Germline loops: CDR1 DFQATT, CDR2 SNEGSKA (reference sequence). In DNA, the CDR3 is TGCAGTGCTAGAGATCTAGCGAAGGGTTCAGATACGCAGTATTTT. This gives the protein CSARDLAKGSDTQYF.

At least ten counts were recorded for this clonotype. The chain combines TRBV5-1 with TRBJ2-7; 7 positions match TRBD2. Germline V gene data show CDR1 as SGHRS and CDR2 as YFSETQ. Germline trimming cut 2 bases from V and 1 base from J; bases unmatched to any gene: 6. The CDR3 spans 15 residues. This chain's CDR3 is CASSFMGRASYEQYF. In nucleotides, the CDR3 is TGCGCCAGCAGCTTCATGGGGAGGGCGTCCTACGAGCAGTACTTC.

The chain carries TRBV15 and TRBJ2-2; TRBD1 is a possible D gene (5 bases). The CDR3 is 13 residues long. Trimming left V 8 bases short and J 3 bases short, with 10 bases between. The germline V gene encodes CDR1 LNHNV and CDR2 YYDKDF (reference sequence). CDR3 sequence: CATQGRYTGELFF. For the CDR3, the DNA is TGTGCCACCCAGGGAAGGTACACCGGGGAGCTGTTTTTT.

This CDR3 reads CSATGPNQPQHF. CDR3 in DNA: TGCAGTGCTACCGGTCCCAATCAGCCCCAGCATTTT. The chain recombines TRBV20-1 with TRBJ1-5; D gene ambiguous. The CDR3 consists of 12 residues. Germline V CDR1 and CDR2: DFQATT, SNEGSKA (reference sequence). With 4 bases removed from V and 3 bases from J, the gap between germline ends came to 7 bases.

This clonotype was counted a single time. The chain uses TRBV5-1 and TRBJ2-7; D might be TRBD1 (5 bases). Germline loops: CDR1 SGHRS, CDR2 YFSETQ. The CDR3 has 14 residues. The germline V and J ends were trimmed by 1 base and 3 bases, with 11 bases remaining between them. The CDR3 sequence: CASSLLSGRYEQYF. The CDR3 coding sequence is TGCGCCAGCAGCTTGCTATCAGGGCGCTACGAGCAGTACTTC.

This clonotype was counted a few times. The chain carries TRBV11-2 and TRBJ2-3, with no clear D. V was shortened by 2 bases and J by 0 bases, with 15 bases between the two germline ends. Germline assignment: CDR1 SGHAT and CDR2 FQNNGV. The CDR3 contains 17 residues. The DNA for the CDR3 is TGTGCCAGCAGCTTATCCCTTAACTCGGATAGCACAGATACGCAGTATTTT. Protein product: CASSLSLNSDSTDTQYF.

This clonotype was recorded many times. This chain uses TRBV20-1 with TRBJ2-4; D uncertain. V lost 3 bases and J 1 base, leaving 10 bases between the germline ends. From germline, CDR1 is DFQATT and CDR2 SNEGSKA (reference sequence). CDR3 size: 14 residues. The CDR3 spells CSARADAAKNIQYF. The DNA for the CDR3 is TGCAGTGCTAGGGCAGATGCTGCCAAAAACATTCAGTACTTC.

This chain uses TRBV20-1 with TRBJ2-3; D is tentatively TRBD1 or TRBD2 (7 bases each). The CDR3 totals 15 residues. V lost 2 bases and J 6 bases, leaving 18 bases between the germline ends. Germline V gene lookup returns CDR1 DFQATT and CDR2 SNEGSKA (reference sequence). This chain's CDR3 is CSARSLGRGRDTQYF. The CDR3 DNA sequence: TGCAGTGCTAGATCCCTGGGGAGGGGGCGGGATACGCAGTATTTT.

This rearrangement joins TRBV5-1 to TRBJ2-5; no clear D. Germline V gene data show CDR1 as SGHRS and CDR2 as YFSETQ. V gave up 0 bases and J gave up 3 bases, with 9 bases separating them. The length of the CDR3 is 14 residues. The CDR3 DNA reads as TGCGCCAGCAGCTTGGCCAGAAAAGAAGAGACCCAGTACTTC. This translates into CASSLARKEETQYF.

At least ten counts were recorded for this clonotype. The chain is built from TRBV20-1 and TRBJ2-5; tentative D call: TRBD2 (6 bases). Germline-derived CDR1 and CDR2 are DFQATT and SNEGSKA (reference sequence). Trimming took 1 base from V and 5 from J, leaving 11 bases between them. The CDR3 length is 13 residues. CDR3 region: CSARGVAGETQYF. CDR3 bases: TGCAGTGCTAGAGGAGTCGCGGGGGAGACCCAGTACTTC.

V gene TRBV20-1 combines with J gene TRBJ1-5; 12 bases agree with TRBD1. CDR1 and CDR2 from the germline V gene are DFQATT and SNEGSKA (reference sequence). The CDR3 has 17 amino acids. Trimming took 2 bases from V and 1 from J; bases not matched to a gene: 6. CDR3 loop: CSARILGQGASNQPQHF. The CDR3 nucleotides read TGCAGTGCTAGAATCCTGGGACAGGGGGCGAGCAATCAGCCCCAGCATTTT.

The V call is TRBV10-2, the J call TRBJ2-1, with TRBD2 as a possible D gene (6 bases). Trimming shortened V by 10 bases and J by 2 bases, and 9 bases separated the two germline ends. Germline V gene lookup returns CDR1 WSHSY and CDR2 SAAADI. The CDR3 spans 12 residues. CDR3 nucleotides: TGCGCCACGGCGGGGCCCTACAATGAGCAGTTCTTC. This encodes CATAGPYNEQFF.

The chain carries TRBV12-3 or TRBV12-4 and TRBJ2-7; perhaps TRBD2 as D (5 bases). The ends were cut back, 6 bases at V and 5 bases at J, with 14 bases in the middle. The CDR3 totals 13 residues. The CDR3 nucleotides are TGTGCCAGCAGCCGTACCGGGAAGGACGAGCAGTACTTC. Translation gives CASSRTGKDEQYF.

The CDR3 DNA reads as TGTGCCAGCAGCTGGACCAGGGATTCACCCCTCCACTTT. It encodes CASSWTRDSPLHF. The chain combines TRBV5-6 with TRBJ1-6, with a tentative D call TRBD1 (5 bases). The germline V gene has CDR1 SGHDT and CDR2 YYEEEE. V lost 3 bases and J 8 bases, leaving 9 bases between the germline ends. This CDR3 spans 13 amino acids.

V is TRBV27 and J is TRBJ1-2; 8 bases align to TRBD1. The CDR3 loop spans 14 amino acids. After removal of 4 bases from V and 4 bases from J, the junction contained 5 bases not matched to a gene. The germline V gene has CDR1 MNHEY and CDR2 SMNVEV (reference sequence). In DNA form, the CDR3 reads TGTGCCAGCAGTTGGACAGGGCAGTCCTATGGCTACACCTTC. Translated: CASSWTGQSYGYTF.

This clonotype was observed a handful of times. The genes are TRBV20-1 and TRBJ2-2; weak D call: TRBD1 (5 bases). The CDR3 length is 13 residues. Germline lookup yields CDR1 DFQATT and CDR2 SNEGSKA (reference sequence). The V and J ends lost 3 bases and 6 bases respectively, with 11 bases between them. CDR3: CSASKQVSGELFF. The CDR3 DNA is TGCAGTGCTAGTAAACAGGTCTCCGGGGAGCTGTTTTTT.

The CDR3 here is CASSPTGQAYNEQFF. The CDR3 nucleotides read TGTGCCAGCTCACCGACCGGACAGGCATACAATGAGCAGTTCTTC. V and J are TRBV18 and TRBJ2-1, with TRBD1 identical over 7 bases. The CDR3 contains 15 residues. V lost 3 bases, J lost 4 bases, and 6 bases stayed unmatched. Germline lookup yields CDR1 KGHSH and CDR2 LQKENI.

This clonotype was seen a few times. The chain employs TRBV12-3 or TRBV12-4 and TRBJ1-1; no firm D call. V was cut by 6 bases and J by 6 bases, with 8 bases left in between. The CDR3 is made up of 11 amino acids. The DNA of the CDR3 is TGTGCCAGCAGCCCGGTTGCTGAAGCTTTCTTT. This sequence encodes CASSPVAEAFF.